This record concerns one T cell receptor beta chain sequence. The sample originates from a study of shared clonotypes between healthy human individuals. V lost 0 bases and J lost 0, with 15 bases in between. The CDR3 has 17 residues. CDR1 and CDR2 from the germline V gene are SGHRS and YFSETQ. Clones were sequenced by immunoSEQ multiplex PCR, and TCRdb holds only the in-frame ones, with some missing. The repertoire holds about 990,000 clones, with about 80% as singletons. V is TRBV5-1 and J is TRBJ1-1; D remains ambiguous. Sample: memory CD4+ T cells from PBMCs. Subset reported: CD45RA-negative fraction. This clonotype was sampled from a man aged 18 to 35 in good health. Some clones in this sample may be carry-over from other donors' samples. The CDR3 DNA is TGCGCCAGCAGCTTGGTGGCGGGTAATAGCTTGAACACTGAAGCTTTCTTT. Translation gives CASSLVAGNSLNTEAFF.